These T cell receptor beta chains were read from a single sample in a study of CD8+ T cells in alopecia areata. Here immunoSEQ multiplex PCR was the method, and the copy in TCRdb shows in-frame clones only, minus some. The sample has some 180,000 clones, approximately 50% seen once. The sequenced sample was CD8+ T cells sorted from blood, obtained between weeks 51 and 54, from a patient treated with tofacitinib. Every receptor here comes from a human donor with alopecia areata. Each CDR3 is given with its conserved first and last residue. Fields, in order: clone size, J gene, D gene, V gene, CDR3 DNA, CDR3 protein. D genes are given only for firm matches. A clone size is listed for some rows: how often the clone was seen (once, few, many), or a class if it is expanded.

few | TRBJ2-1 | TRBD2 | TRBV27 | TGTGCCAGCAGTTTCACGACTAGCGGGTCTTACAATGAGCAGTTCTTC | CASSFTTSGSYNEQFF
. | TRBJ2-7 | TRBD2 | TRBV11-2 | TGTGCCAGCAGCTTAGATCCCACTAGCGGGGGGTACGAGCAGTACTTC | CASSLDPTSGGYEQYF
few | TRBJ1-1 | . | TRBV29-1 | TGCAGCGTTGAAGATCTGGGAACCTACACTGAAGCTTTCTTT | CSVEDLGTYTEAFF
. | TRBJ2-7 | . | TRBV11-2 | TGTGCCAGCAGCCACACACCAGCGGCTGTCGAGCAGTACTTC | CASSHTPAAVEQYF
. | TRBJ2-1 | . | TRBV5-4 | TGTGCCAGCAGCCACTGGGCCCCTTCGGGTGAGCAGTTCTTC | CASSHWAPSGEQFF
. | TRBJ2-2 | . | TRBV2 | TGTGCCAGCGGCACCGGGACGGCGAACACCGGGGAGCTGTTTTTT | CASGTGTANTGELFF
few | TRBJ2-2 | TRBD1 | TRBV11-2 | TGTGCCAGCAGCACCCGGGACAGGGGGCGCCCCGGGGAGCTGTTTTTT | CASSTRDRGRPGELFF
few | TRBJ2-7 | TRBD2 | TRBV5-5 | TGTGCCAGCAGCAAGCGGGGGTTTCTCTCCTACGAGCAGTACTTC | CASSKRGFLSYEQYF
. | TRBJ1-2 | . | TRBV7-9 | TGTGCCAGCAGCCCCGACGAAGGGGATATCGTTGACTATGGCTACACCTTC | CASSPDEGDIVDYGYTF
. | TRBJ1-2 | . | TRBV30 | TGTGCCCTCGGGACGGCTAGGAGAGGCTACACCTTC | CALGTARRGYTF
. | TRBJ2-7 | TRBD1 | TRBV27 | TGTGCCAGCGGGACAGCTATTTACGAGCAGTACTTC | CASGTAIYEQYF
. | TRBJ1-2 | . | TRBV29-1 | TGCAGCGTTGTTGGACAGCCAAAAGGCTACACCTTC | CSVVGQPKGYTF
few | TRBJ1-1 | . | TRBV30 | TGTGCCTGGAGTGTACCAGGTTTTGGGATTCCTGAAGCTTTCTTT | CAWSVPGFGIPEAFF
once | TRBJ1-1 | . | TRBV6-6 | TGTGCCAGCAGTTACGAGGGTGGCGGGAACACTGAAGCTTTCTTT | CASSYEGGGNTEAFF
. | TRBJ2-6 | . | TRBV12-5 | TGTGCTAGTGGTTTTCCTGGGGCCAACGTCCTGACTTTC | CASGFPGANVLTF
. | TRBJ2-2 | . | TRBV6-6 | TGTGCCAGCAGTGAGACAATGAACACCGGGGAGCTGTTTTTT | CASSETMNTGELFF
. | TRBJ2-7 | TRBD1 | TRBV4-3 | TGCGCCAGCAGCCCCAATTACAGGGGAACCCACGAGCAGTACTTC | CASSPNYRGTHEQYF
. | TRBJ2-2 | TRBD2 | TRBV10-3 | TGTGCCATCAGTGAGATGGCGGGAGGACTAGCGGGGAGCACCGGGGAGCTGTTTTTT | CAISEMAGGLAGSTGELFF
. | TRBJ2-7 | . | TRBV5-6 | TGTGCCAGCAGCTACGACGGGGCCTACGAGCAGTACTTC | CASSYDGAYEQYF
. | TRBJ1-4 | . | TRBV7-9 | TGTGCCAGCAGCTTAACCCCGGGACCTCGAAATGCACTGTTTTTT | CASSLTPGPRNALFF
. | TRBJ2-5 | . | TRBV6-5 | TGTGCCAGCAGTTACAAGGGAAGCAAACTCCAAGAGACCCAGTACTTC | CASSYKGSKLQETQYF
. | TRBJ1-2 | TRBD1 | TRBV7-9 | TGTGCCAGCAGTCGTATCCGGGACAGCTTTAACTATGGCTACACCTTC | CASSRIRDSFNYGYTF
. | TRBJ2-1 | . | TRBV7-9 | TGTGCCAGCAGCCTACTGAATAATGAGCAGTTCTTC | CASSLLNNEQFF
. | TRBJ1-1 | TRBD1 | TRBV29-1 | TGCAGCGTTCACAGGGGCGATGAAGCTTTCTTT | CSVHRGDEAFF
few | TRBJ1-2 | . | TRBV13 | TGTGCCAGCAGCTTGTTCAGGGAGGACCGAGGCTACACCTTC | CASSLFREDRGYTF
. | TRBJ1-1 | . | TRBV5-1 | TGCGCCAGCAGCCAGGAAAACACTGAAGCTTTCTTT | CASSQENTEAFF
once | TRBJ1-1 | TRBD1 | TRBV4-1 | TGCGCCAGCAGCCCCCGGGACAGACACCCTGAAGCTTTCTTT | CASSPRDRHPEAFF
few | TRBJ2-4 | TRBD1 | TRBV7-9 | TGTGCCAGCAGCGGACAGGGACACCTAGCCAAAAACATTCAGTACTTC | CASSGQGHLAKNIQYF
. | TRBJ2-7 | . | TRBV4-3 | TGCGCCAGCAGCCTCAACCACGGTCGCGTGGACGAGCAGTACTTC | CASSLNHGRVDEQYF
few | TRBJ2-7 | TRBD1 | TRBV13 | TGTGCCAGCAGCTTAGGAGAGACAGGGCACTACGAGCAGTACTTC | CASSLGETGHYEQYF
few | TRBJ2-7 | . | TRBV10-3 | TGTGCCATCAGTGAGGCGGGGCTCTCCTACGAGCAGTACTTC | CAISEAGLSYEQYF
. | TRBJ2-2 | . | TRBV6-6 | TGTGCCAGCAGTTACTCGAGTACCCCGAACACCGGGGAGCTGTTTTTT | CASSYSSTPNTGELFF
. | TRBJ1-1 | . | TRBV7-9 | TGTGCCAGCAGCCCGGGACTGCGAACGAACACTGAAGCTTTCTTT | CASSPGLRTNTEAFF